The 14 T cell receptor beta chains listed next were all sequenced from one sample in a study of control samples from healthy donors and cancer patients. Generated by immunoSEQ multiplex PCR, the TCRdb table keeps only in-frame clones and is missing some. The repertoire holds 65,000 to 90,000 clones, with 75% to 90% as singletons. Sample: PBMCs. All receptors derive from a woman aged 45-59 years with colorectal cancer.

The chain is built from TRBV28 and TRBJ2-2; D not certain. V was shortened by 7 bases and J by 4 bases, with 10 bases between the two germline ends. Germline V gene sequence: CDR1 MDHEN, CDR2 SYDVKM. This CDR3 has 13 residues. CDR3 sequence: CASNLLSTGELFF. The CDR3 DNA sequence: TGTGCCAGCAACCTCCTGTCCACCGGGGAGCTGTTTTTT. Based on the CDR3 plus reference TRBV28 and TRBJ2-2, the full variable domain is DVKVTQSSRYLVKRTGEKVFLECVQDMDHENMFWYRQDPGLGLRLIYFSYDVKMKEKGDIPEGYSVSREKKERFSLILESASTNQTSMYLCASNLLSTGELFFGEGSRLTVL.

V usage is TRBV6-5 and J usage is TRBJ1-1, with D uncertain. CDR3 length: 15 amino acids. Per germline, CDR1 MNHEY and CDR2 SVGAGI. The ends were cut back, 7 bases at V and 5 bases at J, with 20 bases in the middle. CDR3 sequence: CASTVGEGLATEAFF. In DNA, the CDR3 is TGTGCCAGCACCGTTGGGGAGGGCTTGGCGACTGAAGCTTTCTTT.

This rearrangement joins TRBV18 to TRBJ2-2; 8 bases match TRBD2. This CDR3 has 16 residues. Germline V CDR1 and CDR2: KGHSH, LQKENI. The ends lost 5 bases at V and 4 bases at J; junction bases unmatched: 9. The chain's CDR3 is CASSGIAGTSTGELFF. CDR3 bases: TGTGCCAGCTCAGGTATAGCGGGGACCTCCACCGGGGAGCTGTTTTTT.

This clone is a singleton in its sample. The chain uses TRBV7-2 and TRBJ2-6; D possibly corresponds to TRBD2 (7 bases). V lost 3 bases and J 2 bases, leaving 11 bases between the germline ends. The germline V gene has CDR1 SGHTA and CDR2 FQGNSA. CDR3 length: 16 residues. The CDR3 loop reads CASSLWGGPGANVLTF. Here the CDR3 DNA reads TGTGCCAGCAGCTTGTGGGGGGGCCCTGGGGCCAACGTCCTGACTTTC.

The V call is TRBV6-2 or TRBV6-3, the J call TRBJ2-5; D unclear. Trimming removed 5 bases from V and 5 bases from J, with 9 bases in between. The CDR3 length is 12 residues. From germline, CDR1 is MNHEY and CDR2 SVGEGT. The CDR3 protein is CASSDRVETQYF. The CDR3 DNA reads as TGTGCCAGCAGTGACCGCGTGGAGACCCAGTACTTC.

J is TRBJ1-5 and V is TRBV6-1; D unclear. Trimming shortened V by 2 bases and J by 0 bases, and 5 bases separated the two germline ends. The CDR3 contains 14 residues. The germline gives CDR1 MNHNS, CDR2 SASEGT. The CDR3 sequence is CASSEQISNQPQHF. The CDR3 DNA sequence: TGTGCCAGCAGTGAACAAATTAGCAATCAGCCCCAGCATTTT.

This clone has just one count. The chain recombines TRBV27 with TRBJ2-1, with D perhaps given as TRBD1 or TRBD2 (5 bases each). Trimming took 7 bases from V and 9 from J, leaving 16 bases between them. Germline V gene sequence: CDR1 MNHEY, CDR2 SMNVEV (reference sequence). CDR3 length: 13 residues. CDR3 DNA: TGTGCCAGCACCCCGGGACCTATGTCTGAGCAGTTCTTC. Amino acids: CASTPGPMSEQFF.

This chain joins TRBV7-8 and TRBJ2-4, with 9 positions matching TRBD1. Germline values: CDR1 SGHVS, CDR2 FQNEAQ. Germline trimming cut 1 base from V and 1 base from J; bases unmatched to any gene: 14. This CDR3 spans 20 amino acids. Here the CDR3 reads CASSLVQRQGDLSAKNIQYF. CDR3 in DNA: TGTGCCAGCAGCTTAGTACAGAGACAGGGGGATTTGTCGGCCAAAAACATTCAGTACTTC.

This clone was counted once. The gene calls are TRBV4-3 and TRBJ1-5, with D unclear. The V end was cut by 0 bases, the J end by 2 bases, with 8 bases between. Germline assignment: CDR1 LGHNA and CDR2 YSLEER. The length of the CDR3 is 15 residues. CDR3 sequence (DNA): TGCGCCAGCAGCCAAGATGTAAGGGGCAATCAGCCCCAGCATTTT. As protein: CASSQDVRGNQPQHF.

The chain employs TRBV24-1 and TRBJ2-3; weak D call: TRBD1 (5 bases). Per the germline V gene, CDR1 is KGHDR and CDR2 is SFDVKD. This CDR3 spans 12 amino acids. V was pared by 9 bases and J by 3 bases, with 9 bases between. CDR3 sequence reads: CATSGSTDTQYF. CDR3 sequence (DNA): TGTGCCACCTCAGGGTCGACAGATACGCAGTATTTT.

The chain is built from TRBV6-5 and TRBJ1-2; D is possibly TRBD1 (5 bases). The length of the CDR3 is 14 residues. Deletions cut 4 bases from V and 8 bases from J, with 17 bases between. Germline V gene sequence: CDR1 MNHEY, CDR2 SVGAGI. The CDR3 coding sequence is TGTGCCAGCAGTTCAACTCCTCAGGGAAGCGGCTACACCTTC. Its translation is CASSSTPQGSGYTF.

For the CDR3, the DNA is TGTGCCAGCAGTGAACTCGTTAGGACAGGGGTCTCCTACGAGCAGTACGTC. Protein: CASSELVRTGVSYEQYV. The J gene is TRBJ2-7, the V gene TRBV6-1, with 9 nucleotides matching TRBD1. This CDR3 is 17 amino acids long. Germline V CDR1 and CDR2: MNHNS, SASEGT. Unmatched junction bases numbered 8, after V lost 2 bases and J lost 0 bases.

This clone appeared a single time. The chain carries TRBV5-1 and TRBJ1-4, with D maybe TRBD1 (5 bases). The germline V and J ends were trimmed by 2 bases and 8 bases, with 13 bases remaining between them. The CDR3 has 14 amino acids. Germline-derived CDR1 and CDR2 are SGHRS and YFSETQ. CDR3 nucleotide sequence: TGCGCCAGCAGCTTACAAGGGGCATGGGAAAAACTGTTTTTT. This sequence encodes CASSLQGAWEKLFF.

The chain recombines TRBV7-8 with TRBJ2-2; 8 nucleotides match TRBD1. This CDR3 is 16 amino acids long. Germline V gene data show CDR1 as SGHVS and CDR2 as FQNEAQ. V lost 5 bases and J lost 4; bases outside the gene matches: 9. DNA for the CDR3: TGTGCCAGCAGCCAACCGACAGGGGAAGGCACCGGGGAGCTGTTTTTT. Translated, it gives CASSQPTGEGTGELFF.